Below are 3 T cell receptor beta chains sequenced from a single sample in a study of blood T cell repertoires in COVID-19. The repertoire was sequenced with immunoSEQ multiplex PCR; TCRdb's copy has only in-frame clones and lacks some. The data contain approximately 120,000 clones, about 81% of them singletons. The specimen sequenced was peripheral blood. These receptors came from a woman aged 50 to 60 with acute or convalescent COVID-19.

Only a few counts were recorded for this clone. The rearrangement links TRBV28 to TRBJ2-2; a weak D match, TRBD2 (6 bases). Trimming pared 3 bases from V and 4 bases from J, leaving 12 bases between. Germline V gives CDR1 MDHEN, CDR2 SYDVKM. The CDR3 runs to 15 residues. The CDR3 sequence is CASSFYGSGTGELFF. CDR3 nucleotides: TGTGCCAGCAGTTTTTACGGGAGTGGCACCGGGGAGCTGTTTTTT. Full variable domain (outside the CDR3, taken from reference TRBV28 and TRBJ2-2): DVKVTQSSRYLVKRTGEKVFLECVQDMDHENMFWYRQDPGLGLRLIYFSYDVKMKEKGDIPEGYSVSREKKERFSLILESASTNQTSMYLCASSFYGSGTGELFFGEGSRLTVL.

This clone has a single count. The chain is built from TRBV7-6 and TRBJ1-1; maybe TRBD1 (5 bases). The CDR3 spans 14 residues. V dropped 2 bases and J dropped 4 bases, with 11 bases sitting between them. CDR1 is SGHVS, CDR2 FNYEAQ, per germline. The CDR3 coding sequence is TGTGCCAGCAGCTTAAGAGCCGGGGGCACTGAAGCTTTCTTT. Encoded protein: CASSLRAGGTEAFF.

The V call is TRBV18, the J call TRBJ2-3; no definite D call. The CDR3 is 13 amino acids. The germline V gene encodes CDR1 KGHSH and CDR2 LQKENI. V was shortened by 5 bases and J by 0 bases, with 6 bases between the two germline ends. The CDR3 reads CASSSLSTDTQYF. The CDR3 nucleotides are TGTGCCAGCTCATCCCTGAGCACAGATACGCAGTATTTT.